The 16 T cell receptor beta chains presented below share a single source sample, sequenced in a study of cytomegalovirus exposure and HLA in healthy donors. TCRdb keeps only in-frame clones here, not all; method: immunoSEQ multiplex PCR. Among about 98,000 clones listed, roughly 87% were seen once. The sample taken for sequencing was PBMCs. All receptors come from a man between 18 and 35 years old in good health and CMV-seropositive.

This chain connects TRBV10-3 to TRBJ2-1; unclear D gene. Trimming took off 4 bases at V and 0 bases at J, with 7 bases between the two ends. The CDR3 contains 14 residues. Germline V CDR1 and CDR2: ENHRY, SYGVKD. The CDR3 reads CAISGTGSYNEQFF. In nucleotides, the CDR3 is TGTGCCATCAGTGGAACCGGCTCCTACAATGAGCAGTTCTTC.

V and J are TRBV5-1 and TRBJ2-7, with TRBD2 matching over 7 bases. V lost 0 bases and J lost 7; bases outside the gene matches: 10. Per germline, CDR1 SGHRS and CDR2 YFSETQ. This CDR3 comprises 15 residues. CDR3 in amino acids: CASSLAAGPLREQYF. CDR3 bases: TGCGCCAGCAGCTTGGCAGCGGGACCCCTGCGAGAGCAGTACTTC.

The chain carries TRBV11-2 and TRBJ2-3, with 13 nucleotides matching TRBD2. Germline CDR1 and CDR2: SGHAT and FQNNGV. V shed 6 bases and J 2 bases; nucleotides not matched to a gene: 5. The length of the CDR3 is 16 residues. The CDR3 nucleotides read TGTGCCAGCAGATCGGGACTAGCGGGGATCACAGATACGCAGTATTTT. Its protein is CASRSGLAGITDTQYF.

The chain carries TRBV7-7 and TRBJ2-1; no clear D gene. Germline CDR1 is SSHAT and CDR2 is FNYEAQ (reference sequence). The CDR3 is 13 residues long. V lost 5 bases, J lost 6 bases, and 11 bases lay in between. CDR3 in DNA: TGTGCCAGCAGCACCGGGTACGTCAATGAGCAGTTCTTC. This codes for CASSTGYVNEQFF. The entire variable domain, with the rest obtained from reference TRBV7-7 and TRBJ2-1, is as follows: GAGVSQSPRYKVTKRGQDVTLRCDPISSHATLYWYQQALGQGPEFLTYFNYEAQPDKSGLPSDRFSAERPEGSISTLTIQRTEQRDSAMYRCASSTGYVNEQFFGPGTRLTVL.

This sequence joins TRBV4-3 and TRBJ2-1, with 16 bases matching TRBD2. Germline V gives CDR1 LGHNA, CDR2 YSLEER. The CDR3 loop spans 20 amino acids. Germline trimming cut 0 bases from V and 2 bases from J; bases unmatched to any gene: 7. CDR3 in DNA: TGCGCCAGCAGCCAAGAGCAGGGACTAGCGGGGGGGCCAACCTACAATGAGCAGTTCTTC. Its protein is CASSQEQGLAGGPTYNEQFF.

The chain couples TRBV4-2 to TRBJ1-5; the match to TRBD1 covers 7 bases. In germline, CDR1 is LGHNA, CDR2 YNFKEQ. This CDR3 spans 17 amino acids. V was clipped by 8 bases and J by 6 bases; unmatched bases: 19. For the CDR3, the DNA is TGTGCCAGCTCCTCCGCGTTTAGGGGGCTGGAAGGTCAGCCCCAGCATTTT. Its protein product is CASSSAFRGLEGQPQHF.

This chain uses TRBV2 with TRBJ1-5; the match to TRBD1 covers 7 bases. The junction had 4 bases not matched to a gene; V was cut back by 6 bases and J by 2 bases. The CDR3 has 14 residues. CDR1 and CDR2 (germline): SNHLY, FYNNEI. CDR3 region: CASSRDSRNQPQHF. In DNA form, the CDR3 reads TGTGCCAGCAGCCGGGACAGTCGCAATCAGCCCCAGCATTTT.

There are many counts of this clone. The chain couples TRBV7-3 to TRBJ2-3, with D perhaps TRBD2 (5 bases). The CDR3 contains 16 residues. V was pared by 2 bases and J by 1 base, with 13 bases between. CDR1 and CDR2 from the germline V gene are SGHTA and FQGTGA. The CDR3 DNA follows: TGTGCCAGCAGCTTAGGAGGTGGCCGCCGCACAGATACGCAGTATTTT. It encodes CASSLGGGRRTDTQYF. The full variable domain, completed using reference TRBV7-3 and TRBJ2-3, is GAGVSQTPSNKVTEKGKYVELRCDPISGHTALYWYRQSLGQGPEFLIYFQGTGAADDSGLPNDRFFAVRPEGSVSTLKIQRTERGDSAVYLCASSLGGGRRTDTQYFGPGTRLTVL.

This chain joins TRBV7-9 and TRBJ2-7; D might be TRBD2 (6 bases). Trimming pared 6 bases from V and 4 bases from J, leaving 16 bases between. Germline assignment: CDR1 SEHNR and CDR2 FQNEAQ (reference sequence). The CDR3 has 14 amino acids. For the CDR3, the DNA is TGTGCCAGCAGACCACCCGGGACTTATTACGAGCAGTACTTC. Translated, it gives CASRPPGTYYEQYF.

The chain joins TRBV19 to TRBJ1-5, with 10 bases lining up with TRBD1. J gave up 5 bases and V 5 bases, and 6 bases lay outside the gene matches. CDR3 length: 15 residues. Germline loops: CDR1 LNHDA, CDR2 SQIVND (reference sequence). The CDR3 nucleotides are TGTGCCAGTAGTGTAAGGACAGGGGGACATCAGCCCCAGCATTTT. It yields the protein CASSVRTGGHQPQHF.

V and J are TRBV4-3 and TRBJ2-3; 8 bases match TRBD2. Germline V gene lookup returns CDR1 LGHNA and CDR2 YSLEER. This CDR3 has 15 amino acids. V lost 1 base and J lost 2; bases outside the gene matches: 2. CDR3 in DNA: TGCGCCAGCAGCCAAGTACTAGCGGCCACAGATACGCAGTATTTT. This translates into CASSQVLAATDTQYF.

The V gene is TRBV4-3, the J gene TRBJ1-5; a weak D match, TRBD1 (5 bases). Germline CDR1 and CDR2: LGHNA and YSLEER. V dropped 0 bases and J dropped 1 base, with 7 bases sitting between them. The CDR3 is 15 residues long. The CDR3 sequence: CASSQDRASNQPQHF. The CDR3 DNA sequence: TGCGCCAGCAGCCAAGACAGGGCAAGCAATCAGCCCCAGCATTTT.

J is TRBJ1-2 and V is TRBV29-1; D is unresolved. The CDR3 consists of 11 residues. Germline V gene data show CDR1 as SQVTM and CDR2 as ANQGSEA. Trimming removed 4 bases from V and 6 bases from J, with 9 bases in between. CDR3 in amino acids: CSVVSGDGYTF. The CDR3, as DNA: TGCAGCGTTGTGTCTGGAGATGGCTACACCTTC.

The CDR3 is CASSVRGDGSYEQFF. CDR3 DNA: TGTGCCAGCAGCGTGCGAGGGGACGGGAGCTATGAGCAGTTCTTC. The rearrangement uses TRBV9 and TRBJ2-1; TRBD2 might be the D (6 bases). This CDR3 contains 15 residues. Deletions cut 2 bases from V and 8 bases from J, with 17 bases between. Germline CDR1 SGDLS, CDR2 YYNGEE. Full variable domain (outside the CDR3, taken from reference TRBV9 and TRBJ2-1): DSGVTQTPKHLITATGQRVTLRCSPRSGDLSVYWYQQSLDQGLQFLIQYYNGEERAKGNILERFSAQQFPDLHSELNLSSLELGDSALYFCASSVRGDGSYEQFFGPGTRLTVL.

This clone has at least ten counts. The chain couples TRBV19 to TRBJ1-2; 8 bases match TRBD1. The V gene end was trimmed by 5 bases and the J gene end by 4 bases; junction bases not matched to a gene: 9. Germline CDR1 LNHDA, CDR2 SQIVND (reference sequence). The CDR3 is 15 amino acids. The CDR3 loop reads CASSSGPGGVYGYTF. The CDR3 coding sequence is TGTGCCAGTAGTTCCGGGCCAGGGGGCGTCTATGGCTACACCTTC.

This chain uses TRBV5-4 with TRBJ2-7, with 8 bases that match TRBD1. The germline V gene encodes CDR1 SGHNT and CDR2 YYREEE (reference sequence). After removal of 2 bases from V and 3 bases from J, the junction contained 4 bases not matched to a gene. The CDR3 runs to 14 residues. This CDR3 reads CASSFWTGSYEQYF. DNA for the CDR3: TGTGCCAGCAGCTTTTGGACAGGGAGCTACGAGCAGTACTTC. Supplemented by reference TRBV5-4 and TRBJ2-7, the full variable domain reads ETGVTQSPTHLIKTRGQQVTLRCSSQSGHNTVSWYQQALGQGPQFIFQYYREEENGRGNFPPRFSGLQFPNYSSELNVNALELDDSALYLCASSFWTGSYEQYFGPGTRLTVT.